The source of this T cell receptor beta chain is a study of CD8+ T cells in alopecia areata. Study-level results: Scalp sample data also include resident alphabeta T cells from normal skin. Across lesional scalp, and particularly alopecia totalis/universalis, clonality surpassed that of normal scalp. Sharing of TCR sequences between patients (possibly for HLA-related reasons) was less clear than in mice.

On this clone itself: The antigen remains unidentified.

CD4+ and CD8+ T cells were sorted from PBMCs. RNA was isolated and reverse transcribed to cDNA, the sequencing template. This table comes from immunoSEQ multiplex PCR, and its TCRdb copy is limited to in-frame clones, with some not included. This sample carries some 160,000 clones, 62% of them seen once, and the ten largest clones take around 34%. Germline CDR1 and CDR2: DFQATT and SNEGSKA (reference sequence). The CDR3 covers 11 residues. The ends were cut back, 6 bases at V and 4 bases at J, with 10 bases in the middle. The genes are TRBV20-1 and TRBJ2-7, with D perhaps TRBD2 (5 bases). This sequence originates from a human donor in good health. The sample comprised CD8+ T cells sorted from blood. The CDR3 here is CSAEEAYEQYF. The CDR3 nucleotides are TGCAGTGCGGAGGAGGCGTACGAGCAGTACTTC.